Listed below are T cell receptor beta chains from one sample, sequenced in a study of Ad26.COV2.S vaccination and SARS-CoV-2 variants. Data came from immunoSEQ multiplex PCR; TCRdb stores just in-frame clones and leaves some out. The repertoire consists of 300,000 to 400,000 clones, with around 88% occurring once and the leading ten covering 9.5% to 12%. This specimen consisted of peripheral blood, obtained in a trial of Ad26.COV2.S vaccine versus placebo. Receptors originate from a person between 18 and 65 years old who received the Ad26.COV2.S COVID-19 vaccine or a placebo. Each CDR3 is given with its conserved first and last residue. The D gene is left open where the match is weak. Clone size, where shown, is once, few, many, or a class for clones that have expanded.

j_call | d_call | v_call | clone_size | cdr3_nt | cdr3_aa
TRBJ1-1 | NA | TRBV28 | NA | TGTGCCAGCACCTTTGGTAGTCCCGGGGACACTGAAGCTTTCTTT | CASTFGSPGDTEAFF
TRBJ2-1 | TRBD2 | TRBV27 | NA | TGTGCCAGCAGTACTCGGCGGGCGGGAGTCTCCTACAATGAGCAGTTCTTC | CASSTRRAGVSYNEQFF
TRBJ2-7 | TRBD2 | TRBV7-9 | NA | TGTGCCAGCAGCACGTCTTCTAGCGGGGGTTCGAGTTGGGAGCAGTACTTC | CASSTSSSGGSSWEQYF
TRBJ2-7 | TRBD1 | TRBV7-3 | NA | TGTGCCAGCAGCCGGGACAGGAACTACGAGCAGTACTTC | CASSRDRNYEQYF
TRBJ1-1 | TRBD1 | TRBV19 | once | TGTGCCAGTAATCACAGGGGGCGCGCAGACACTGAAGCTTTCTTT | CASNHRGRADTEAFF
TRBJ1-1 | NA | TRBV9 | NA | TGTGCCAGCAGCGCATTCATGAACACTGAAGCTTTCTTT | CASSAFMNTEAFF
TRBJ2-1 | NA | TRBV10-1 | few | TGCGCCAGCAGTGCGGCCGGCTCGTCTGGCAGGCAACACGATGAGCAGTTCTTC | CASSAAGSSGRQHDEQFF
TRBJ1-4 | NA | TRBV28 | NA | TGTGCCAGCAGCCCACAGCATTCAGTCGATGAAAAACTGTTTTTT | CASSPQHSVDEKLFF
TRBJ2-5 | NA | TRBV28 | NA | TGTGCCAGCAGTTTTACAGGCGGGTGGGTCGGGACCCAGTACTTC | CASSFTGGWVGTQYF
TRBJ2-1 | NA | TRBV18 | NA | TGTGCCAGCTCACCATACGACAGTTCAAGCCACAATGAGCAGTTCTTC | CASSPYDSSSHNEQFF
TRBJ1-4 | NA | TRBV7-2 | NA | TGTGCCAGCAGCTTATTCGTGGGACTAAGGGAAAAACTGTTTTTT | CASSLFVGLREKLFF
TRBJ2-7 | NA | TRBV10-3 | NA | TGTGCCATCAAAGCGACAGAGGTCTACGAGCAGTACTTC | CAIKATEVYEQYF
TRBJ2-7 | TRBD2 | TRBV11-2 | NA | TGTGCCAGCAGCTTAGAGCGGGGGTTTGTGTCTAGCGGACCCTCCTACGAGCAGTACTTC | CASSLERGFVSSGPSYEQYF
TRBJ2-1 | NA | TRBV7-8 | NA | TGTGCCAGCAGCTTAAGGGAGCTCGGGCTCTACAATGAGCAGTTCTTC | CASSLRELGLYNEQFF
TRBJ1-1 | TRBD1 | TRBV6-2/TRBV6-3 | NA | TGTGCCAGCAGTTATTCCGGGACAGAGAAAGCTGAAGCTTTCTTT | CASSYSGTEKAEAFF
TRBJ1-1 | NA | TRBV10-3 | NA | TGTGCCATCAGGTCAGCGGGGGCGGGCACTGAAGCTTTCTTT | CAIRSAGAGTEAFF